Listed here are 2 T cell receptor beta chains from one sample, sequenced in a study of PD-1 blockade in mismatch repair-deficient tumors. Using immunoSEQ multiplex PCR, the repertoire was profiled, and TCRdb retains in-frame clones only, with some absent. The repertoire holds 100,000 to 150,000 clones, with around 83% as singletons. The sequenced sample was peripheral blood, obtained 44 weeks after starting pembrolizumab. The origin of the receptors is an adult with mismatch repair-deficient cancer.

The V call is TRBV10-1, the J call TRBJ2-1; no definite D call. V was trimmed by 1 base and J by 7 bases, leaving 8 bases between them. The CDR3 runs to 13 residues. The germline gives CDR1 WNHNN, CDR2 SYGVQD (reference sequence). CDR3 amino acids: CASSEYLGNEQFF. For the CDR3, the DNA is TGCGCCAGCAGTGAGTACTTGGGGAATGAGCAGTTCTTC.

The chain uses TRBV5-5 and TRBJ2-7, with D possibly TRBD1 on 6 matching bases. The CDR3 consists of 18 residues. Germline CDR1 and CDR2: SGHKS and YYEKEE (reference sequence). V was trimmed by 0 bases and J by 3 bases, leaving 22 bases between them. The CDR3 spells CASSLAAGVLLLDYEQYF. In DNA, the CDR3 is TGTGCCAGCAGCTTGGCCGCAGGGGTTCTCTTATTAGACTACGAGCAGTACTTC.